One and the same sample provided the 27 T cell receptor beta chains below, sequenced in a study of PD-L1 blockade in urothelial cancer. Sequencing used immunoSEQ multiplex PCR; TCRdb keeps in-frame clones, though not all of them. Among about 47,000 clones listed, about 84% were seen once. The time point: pretreatment peripheral blood. The specimen was PBMCs, collected around atezolizumab (anti-PD-L1) treatment. The source of these receptors is a man aged 55 to 69 with urothelial cancer.

The chain couples TRBV5-8 to TRBJ2-3; TRBD1 matches 7 bases. The germline V gene encodes CDR1 SGHTS and CDR2 YDEGEE. V was pared by 2 bases and J by 2 bases, with 5 bases of the junction left unmatched. CDR3 length: 15 amino acids. The CDR3 region is CASSLPGQSTDTQYF. CDR3 in DNA: TGTGCCAGCAGCTTACCGGGACAGTCCACAGATACGCAGTATTTT.

V is TRBV28 and J is TRBJ1-1; a possible D gene is TRBD1 (5 bases). This CDR3 has 15 amino acids. Germline V gives CDR1 MDHEN, CDR2 SYDVKM. The germline V and J ends were trimmed by 5 bases and 3 bases, with 16 bases remaining between them. DNA of the CDR3: TGTGCCAGCAGTAACTGGGGCAGTAGAGACACTGAAGCTTTCTTT. It is translated as CASSNWGSRDTEAFF.

V and J are TRBV29-1 and TRBJ2-1; a weak D match, TRBD2 (6 bases). The CDR3 consists of 13 residues. The V gene's germline CDR1 is SQVTM and CDR2 ANQGSEA. Trimming removed 6 bases at V and 0 bases at J, with 9 bases between. CDR3 amino acids: CSVPGDSYNEQFF. The CDR3 DNA reads TGCAGCGTACCGGGAGACTCCTACAATGAGCAGTTCTTC.

Concerning this clone: Other DNA variants within this sample encode the same CDR3. The genes are TRBV5-1 and TRBJ2-2; 11 bases are a match to TRBD1. After removal of 3 bases from V and 3 bases from J, the junction contained 1 base not matched to a gene. Germline CDR1 is SGHRS and CDR2 is YFSETQ. There are 15 residues in the CDR3. CDR3 protein: CASSWGQGDTGELFF. In DNA form, the CDR3 reads TGCGCCAGCAGCTGGGGACAGGGGGACACCGGGGAGCTGTTTTTT.

The rearrangement joins TRBV7-8 to TRBJ1-2; TRBD1 matches 10 bases. In germline, CDR1 is SGHVS, CDR2 FQNEAQ. Germline trimming cut 5 bases from V and 12 bases from J; bases unmatched to any gene: 6. The CDR3 sequence is 12 residues long. The CDR3 DNA sequence: TGTGCCAGCAGCCCCAGGGACAGGGGCAACACCTTC. Its translation is CASSPRDRGNTF.

The V and J genes are TRBV4-3 and TRBJ2-3; TRBD2 might be the D (5 bases). This CDR3 is 17 amino acids long. V lost 0 bases and J lost 1, with 14 bases in between. Germline V gene sequence: CDR1 LGHNA, CDR2 YSLEER. In DNA form, the CDR3 reads TGCGCCAGCAGCCAAGATCCGACTGGAGGTGGCACAGATACGCAGTATTTT. Its translation is CASSQDPTGGGTDTQYF.

The genes are TRBV6-1 and TRBJ2-7, with TRBD1 identical over 11 bases. The CDR3 has 16 residues. The trim removed 3 bases at V and 0 bases at J, leaving 4 bases unmatched. Germline V lookup: CDR1 MNHNS, CDR2 SASEGT. The CDR3 reads CASSEMGTGGSYEQYF. The CDR3 nucleotides are TGTGCCAGCAGTGAGATGGGGACAGGGGGCTCCTACGAGCAGTACTTC.

V is TRBV5-4 and J is TRBJ2-3, with TRBD2 as a possible D gene (6 bases). The CDR3 loop spans 16 amino acids. CDR1 is SGHNT, CDR2 YYREEE, per germline (reference sequence). The V and J ends lost 1 base and 0 bases respectively, with 12 bases between them. The CDR3 DNA reads TGTGCCAGCAGCTTGACTCTTGCGGGGAGCACAGATACGCAGTATTTT. This sequence encodes CASSLTLAGSTDTQYF.

Only one count was recorded for this clone. The V and J genes are TRBV18 and TRBJ2-1; 10 bases match TRBD2. The CDR3 is made up of 17 amino acids. Losses at the gene ends were 1 base for V and 2 bases for J; bases not matched to a gene: 5. Germline CDR1 KGHSH, CDR2 LQKENI. The CDR3 DNA is TGTGCCAGCTCACCACGGGTAGCGGGAGGAGCCTACAATGAGCAGTTCTTC. Amino acid sequence: CASSPRVAGGAYNEQFF. The whole variable domain, filled in from reference TRBV18 and TRBJ2-1, reads NAGVMQNPRHLVRRRGQEARLRCSPMKGHSHVYWYRQLPEEGLKFMVYLQKENIIDESGMPKERFSAEFPKEGPSILRIQQVVRGDSAAYFCASSPRVAGGAYNEQFFGPGTRLTVL.

CDR3: CASSPGGTGNTIYF. The CDR3 bases are TGCGCCAGCAGCCCCGGGGGAACTGGAAACACCATATATTTT. V and J are TRBV5-1 and TRBJ1-3; D is perhaps TRBD1 (5 bases). V was cut by 4 bases and J by 2 bases, with 10 bases left in between. The length of the CDR3 is 14 residues. The germline gives CDR1 SGHRS, CDR2 YFSETQ.

The chain has TRBV6-6 and TRBJ2-2, with D tentatively TRBD1 (6 bases). Germline V CDR1 and CDR2: MNHNY, SVGAGI (reference sequence). V was pared by 8 bases and J by 7 bases, with 11 bases between. This CDR3 is 12 amino acids long. CDR3 region: CASQGMGGELFF. The CDR3, as DNA: TGTGCCAGCCAGGGGATGGGCGGGGAGCTGTTTTTT.

The V call is TRBV28, the J call TRBJ2-4; the match to TRBD1 covers 7 bases. CDR3 size: 16 residues. Germline V gene sequence: CDR1 MDHEN, CDR2 SYDVKM. The V gene end was trimmed by 5 bases and the J gene end by 0 bases; junction bases not matched to a gene: 7. CDR3 in amino acids: CASSPGQILAKNIQYF. The CDR3 DNA follows: TGTGCCAGCAGTCCGGGACAGATTCTAGCCAAAAACATTCAGTACTTC. The variable domain in full, completed from reference TRBV28 and TRBJ2-4, reads DVKVTQSSRYLVKRTGEKVFLECVQDMDHENMFWYRQDPGLGLRLIYFSYDVKMKEKGDIPEGYSVSREKKERFSLILESASTNQTSMYLCASSPGQILAKNIQYFGAGTRLSVL.

V and J are TRBV27 and TRBJ1-6, with D hard to call. Trimming shortened V by 2 bases and J by 0 bases, and 14 bases separated the two germline ends. The CDR3 loop spans 18 amino acids. CDR1 MNHEY and CDR2 SMNVEV come from the germline V gene (reference sequence). CDR3 loop: CASSLARGGGSYNSPLHF. Written as DNA, the CDR3 is TGTGCCAGCAGTTTAGCCCGGGGTGGCGGCTCCTATAATTCACCCCTCCACTTT.

The chain recombines TRBV6-4 with TRBJ2-2; 7 bases are shared with TRBD1. CDR1 and CDR2 from the germline V gene are MRHNA and SNTAGT. Losses at the gene ends were 5 bases for V and 3 bases for J; bases not matched to a gene: 6. This CDR3 is 15 amino acids long. CDR3 residues: CASSLTGSDTGELFF. CDR3 nucleotides: TGTGCCAGCAGTTTGACAGGGTCGGACACCGGGGAGCTGTTTTTT.

This clone came up a few times. The chain uses TRBV5-5 and TRBJ2-3; D is undetermined. V lost 3 bases and J 4 bases, leaving 18 bases between the germline ends. CDR3 length: 16 amino acids. Germline-derived CDR1 and CDR2 are SGHKS and YYEKEE (reference sequence). Here the CDR3 DNA reads TGTGCCAGCAGCTCGGAGCCGGTTCTGGAAGCAGATACGCAGTATTTT. This gives the protein CASSSEPVLEADTQYF.

The chain uses TRBV7-2 and TRBJ2-3; 10 positions agree with TRBD2. Trimming cost V 5 bases and J 3 bases; bases outside gene matches: 14. CDR1 is SGHTA and CDR2 is FQGNSA in the germline V gene. This CDR3 has 18 residues. The CDR3: CASSPLAGAARGTDTQYF. DNA for the CDR3: TGTGCCAGCAGCCCGCTAGCGGGAGCAGCCCGGGGGACAGATACGCAGTATTTT. Complete variable domain (other parts from reference TRBV7-2 and TRBJ2-3): GAGVSQSPSNKVTEKGKDVELRCDPISGHTALYWYRQSLGQGLEFLIYFQGNSAPDKSGLPSDRFSAERTGGSVSTLTIQRTQQEDSAVYLCASSPLAGAARGTDTQYFGPGTRLTVL.

This chain uses TRBV6-1 with TRBJ1-3; D possibly corresponds to TRBD1 (5 bases). CDR1 and CDR2 from the germline V gene are MNHNS and SASEGT. Trimming cost V 8 bases and J 4 bases, with 15 bases left between them. The CDR3 loop spans 14 amino acids. CDR3: CASDLRGRGNTIYF. CDR3 bases: TGTGCCAGCGACCTAAGGGGCCGAGGAAACACCATATATTTT.

J is TRBJ2-7 and V is TRBV2; TRBD1 matches 8 bases. The junction had 7 bases not matched to a gene; V was cut back by 5 bases and J by 4 bases. The CDR3 covers 14 residues. Per germline, CDR1 SNHLY and CDR2 FYNNEI. CDR3 nucleotides: TGTGCCAGCAGTAAAGGGCAGGGGGCTTACGAGCAGTACTTC. As protein: CASSKGQGAYEQYF.

V usage is TRBV5-1 and J usage is TRBJ1-1, with TRBD1 as a possible D gene (5 bases). Germline values: CDR1 SGHRS, CDR2 YFSETQ. The germline V and J ends were trimmed by 0 bases and 0 bases, with 9 bases remaining between them. CDR3 length equals 15 residues. The CDR3 region has the DNA TGCGCCAGCAGCTTGGATGGGGGGATGAACACTGAAGCTTTCTTT. Encoded protein: CASSLDGGMNTEAFF.

The chain's CDR3 is CASSSGTGGGEQYF. DNA for the CDR3: TGCGCCAGCAGCTCAGGGACAGGAGGAGGCGAGCAGTACTTC. The chain uses TRBV5-1 and TRBJ2-7, with 8 bases matching TRBD1. Germline CDR1 is SGHRS and CDR2 is YFSETQ. The length of the CDR3 is 14 residues. V lost 3 bases and J lost 6; bases outside the gene matches: 8.

The chain couples TRBV29-1 to TRBJ2-1; D gene uncertain. Trimming removed 8 bases at V and 0 bases at J, with 14 bases between. The germline V gene encodes CDR1 SQVTM and CDR2 ANQGSEA. The CDR3 is 14 residues long. CDR3 in amino acids: CSTVNSGSYNEQFF. In DNA form, the CDR3 reads TGCAGCACCGTAAATAGTGGCTCCTACAATGAGCAGTTCTTC.

The genes are TRBV5-4 and TRBJ1-3, with a tentative D call TRBD1 (5 bases). CDR3 length equals 16 residues. CDR1 and CDR2 (germline): SGHNT, YYREEE (reference sequence). Deletions cut 4 bases from V and 0 bases from J, with 14 bases between. The chain's CDR3 is CASSAGHSSSGNTIYF. The CDR3 DNA reads TGTGCCAGCAGCGCCGGACACTCTAGCTCTGGAAACACCATATATTTT.

This sequence joins TRBV28 and TRBJ2-3, with D tentatively TRBD2 (7 bases). Germline lookup yields CDR1 MDHEN and CDR2 SYDVKM. The CDR3 contains 14 residues. V lost 8 bases and J 5 bases, leaving 17 bases between the germline ends. The CDR3 DNA follows: TGTGCCAGCGGAGGGGGGAGGGGTGGAGATACGCAGTATTTT. It yields the protein CASGGGRGGDTQYF. Full variable domain (remainder filled in from reference TRBV28 and TRBJ2-3): DVKVTQSSRYLVKRTGEKVFLECVQDMDHENMFWYRQDPGLGLRLIYFSYDVKMKEKGDIPEGYSVSREKKERFSLILESASTNQTSMYLCASGGGRGGDTQYFGPGTRLTVL.

In this sample, this clone turned up a few times. The chain carries TRBV5-1 and TRBJ1-2; D call uncertain. From germline, CDR1 is SGHRS and CDR2 YFSETQ. This CDR3 spans 12 amino acids. The ends were cut back, 2 bases at V and 3 bases at J, with 5 bases in the middle. The CDR3 DNA reads as TGCGCCAGCAGCTTCTCAGACTATGGCTACACCTTC. It codes for CASSFSDYGYTF.

The V gene is TRBV6-4, the J gene TRBJ2-1; 10 positions agree with TRBD2. Unmatched junction bases numbered 5, after V lost 5 bases and J lost 4 bases. The CDR3 is made up of 15 amino acids. Germline CDR1 and CDR2: MRHNA and SNTAGT. The DNA of the CDR3 is TGTGCCAGCAGTCAGCGGGAGGGCAGATACAATGAGCAGTTCTTC. Encoded protein: CASSQREGRYNEQFF.

The chain couples TRBV4-3 to TRBJ2-2; TRBD1 aligns across 8 bases. The V segment lost 0 bases and the J segment 4 bases; nucleotides outside the gene matches: 10. Germline CDR1 reads LGHNA; CDR2 reads YSLEER. This CDR3 has 18 residues. CDR3 in DNA: TGCGCCAGCAGCCAAGATCTGCAGGGGGCCGTCATCACCGGGGAGCTGTTTTTT. Its protein product is CASSQDLQGAVITGELFF.

There are a few counts of this clone. The chain couples TRBV1 to TRBJ1-1; the table's D call, TRBD1, was not checked against the DNA. TRBV1 corresponds to a pseudogene. This CDR3 is built from 16 residues. The CDR3 DNA sequence: TGCACCAGCCGCCCAATGGCCGGACAGGGGAACACTGAAGCTTTCTTT. Its protein is CTSRPMAGQGNTEAFF.